This TCR beta chain was profiled in a study of blood T cell repertoires in COVID-19. As for the study in general: Both acute and convalescent COVID-19 samples were obtained from the United States, Italy and Spain. T cells, B-cell-depleted T cells, or PBMCs supplied cDNA or gDNA.

V lost 1 base and J 6 bases, leaving 18 bases between the germline ends. CDR1 is LGHNT and CDR2 is FRNRAP in the germline V gene. The CDR3 spans 16 residues. Original analysis: Amplifying reference gene primers gave estimates of nucleated cell counts. Data came from immunoSEQ multiplex PCR; TCRdb stores just in-frame clones and leaves some out. D and trimming come from the DNA, and the V and J calls and clone size come from that table. Of around 69,000 clones in the sample, roughly 89% were seen once. The receptor's source is a woman aged 45-59 years with active COVID-19. This chain links TRBV12-5 with TRBJ1-2; possible D gene TRBD1, 5 bases. The sample was peripheral blood. Here the CDR3 reads CASGLAATARVDGYTF. CDR3 DNA sequence: TGTGCTAGTGGTTTGGCCGCGACAGCGCGAGTGGATGGCTACACCTTC.